Listed here are 7 T cell receptor beta chains from one sample, sequenced in a study of T cell repertoires in cytomegalovirus infection. TCRdb ran MiXCR on the reads and lists one entry per CDR3 protein. The repertoire consists of fewer than 900,000 distinct CDR3 sequences, with about 29% occurring once and the leading ten covering about an eighth. No antigens are known for them. The input for sequencing was cultured CD8+ T cells from PBMCs, taken from culture after CMV antigen stimulation. The receptors shown here come from a human donor in good health (CMV status not recorded). Some clones in this sample may be carry-over from other donors' samples.

The V call is TRBV7-6, the J call TRBJ2-3; 9 positions agree with TRBD2. This CDR3 has 15 residues. In germline, CDR1 is SGHVS, CDR2 FNYEAQ. V was clipped by 5 bases and J by 6 bases; unmatched bases: 9. DNA for the CDR3: TGTGCCAGCAGCCGTCGCGGCGGGGGGGCCGATACGCAGTATTTT. Translated: CASSRRGGGADTQYF.

CDR3 sequence (DNA): TGTGCCACCGGGGCTAGCGGGAGCACAGATACGCAGTATTTT. Its translation is CATGASGSTDTQYF. This chain links TRBV10-3 with TRBJ2-3, with TRBD2 matching over 8 bases. CDR1 is ENHRY, CDR2 SYGVKD, per germline. V lost 10 bases, J lost 0 bases, and 6 bases stayed unmatched. The CDR3 contains 14 residues.

This chain joins TRBV19 and TRBJ2-1, with D possibly called TRBD1 or TRBD2 (5 bases each). V shed 2 bases and J shed 10 bases, with 6 bases lying between them. Germline CDR1 reads LNHDA; CDR2 reads SQIVND (reference sequence). This CDR3 comprises 11 residues. In DNA form, the CDR3 reads TGTGCCAGTAGTATAAGGGACGAGCAGTTCTTC. This sequence encodes CASSIRDEQFF.

There are a few counts of this clonotype. The CDR3 region is CASSHSGIETQYF. As DNA, the CDR3 is TGTGCCAGCAGCCACAGCGGGATAGAGACCCAGTACTTC. The chain recombines TRBV7-6 with TRBJ2-5; TRBD2 matches at 7 bases. The CDR3 has 13 residues. Trimming removed 5 bases from V and 4 bases from J; junction bases left unmatched: 4. Looked up from germline, CDR1 is SGHVS and CDR2 is FNYEAQ. Variable domain in full (rest from reference TRBV7-6 and TRBJ2-5): GAGVSQSPRYKVTKRGQDVALRCDPISGHVSLYWYRQALGQGPEFLTYFNYEAQQDKSGLPNDRFSAERPEGSISTLTIQRTEQRDSAMYRCASSHSGIETQYFGPGTRLLVL.

This clonotype was found once. V gene TRBV24-1 combines with J gene TRBJ1-2, with 8 bases identical to TRBD1. This CDR3 contains 15 residues. Germline CDR1 is KGHDR and CDR2 is SFDVKD. V lost 8 bases, J lost 9 bases, and 16 bases stayed unmatched. The CDR3 reads CATKSGGAGIVCYTF. The DNA for the CDR3 is TGTGCCACCAAATCAGGGGGCGCGGGTATCGTGTGCTACACCTTC.

The genes are TRBV14 and TRBJ1-3; the D is unclear. Looked up from germline, CDR1 is SGHDN and CDR2 is FVKESK. Trimming took 4 bases from V and 0 from J, leaving 16 bases between them. The CDR3 runs to 17 residues. In DNA, the CDR3 is TGTGCCAGCAGCCCCTTTCTTGAGCATAGCTCTGGAAACACCATATATTTT. Translating gives CASSPFLEHSSGNTIYF.

This clonotype was seen many times. This chain uses TRBV7-9 with TRBJ2-7; 13 bases are shared with TRBD2. J gave up 2 bases and V 4 bases, and 5 bases lay outside the gene matches. This CDR3 is 16 amino acids long. Germline CDR1 SEHNR, CDR2 FQNEAQ (reference sequence). The CDR3 coding sequence is TGTGCCAGCAGCTCATGGACTAGCGGGGGCCCCTACGAGCAGTACGTC. Protein sequence: CASSSWTSGGPYEQYV.